This TCR beta chain appears in the sequencing data of a study of identical twins. General study findings and limits: Abundant beta clonotypes from cord blood bore fewer insertions; memory repertoires lacked this pattern. The study found weaker excess twin sharing in beta out-of-frame sequences. The study based its conclusions on cross-sectional statistical analysis and did not follow the same donors. Out-of-frame alpha sequences shared between twins exhibited an excess of low generation probability.

This clonotype was seen only a few times. Antigen: not known. TCRdb recomputed calls from the 5' RACE reads with MiXCR, one row per CDR3 protein. Of about 210,000 distinct CDR3 sequences listed, less than 9.5% were seen once; the top ten hold roughly 5%. Germline V lookup: CDR1 LGHNA, CDR2 YSLEER. This CDR3 has 14 residues. The germline V and J ends were trimmed by 0 bases and 5 bases, with 9 bases remaining between them. This sequence originates from a young woman in good health. This rearrangement joins TRBV4-3 to TRBJ2-3; the D gene is possibly TRBD2 (5 bases). Input material: memory (CD45RO+) T cells sorted from blood. The CDR3 protein is CASSQERAVDTQYF. For the CDR3, the DNA is TGCGCCAGCAGCCAAGAGAGGGCCGTAGATACGCAGTATTTT.